This TCR beta chain was profiled in a study of post-analysis software for immune sequencing data. The study, taken as a whole, reports: Those with multiple sclerosis, the patient group, showed significantly lower normalized Chao1 diversity than controls. There were a handful of TRBV segments more frequent in patients than controls, and TRBV5-6, TRBV5-1 and TRBV20-1 were among them. F measure grouped same-batch samples tightly together.

The CDR3 runs to 15 residues. Germline-derived CDR1 and CDR2 are SGHRS and YFSETQ. Concerning this clonotype itself: Its antigen is as yet unknown.

Unique molecular identifiers were carried by the TCR beta cDNA libraries. Input of about 0.9 to 10 million T cells yielded around 460,000 cDNA molecules. A single record per CDR3 protein comes from TCRdb applying MiXCR to the PCR reads. The data hold about 540,000 distinct CDR3 sequences, with 34% observed a single time. Specimen: blood. The chain carries TRBV5-1 and TRBJ2-4; D may be TRBD1 (5 bases). The DNA end is more similar to TRBJ2-7, so the J call may be wrong. This clonotype originated in a girl aged 2-17 years with multiple sclerosis. CDR3 sequence: CASSSIGPGIGEQYF. DNA of the CDR3: TGCGCCAGCAGCTCTATAGGGCCAGGGATCGGCGAGCAGTACTTC.